This entry concerns a single TCR beta chain. The participants were between about 18 and 90 years old and came from under 25 US areas. Grouping used clinical history reported by participants in a survey and questionnaire. The source of the sample is a study of blood T cell repertoires in COVID-19. Study-wide background: The United States, Italy and Spain supplied acute and convalescent COVID-19 samples.

TCRdb's table, derived via immunoSEQ multiplex PCR, lists solely in-frame clones and lacks some. The data show around 300,000 clones, roughly 89% seen once. Sequenced material: PBMCs or T cells enriched from blood (not recorded which). The TCR sequence derives from a young woman with acute COVID-19.

The CDR3 protein is CASSSAAFGQPQHF. The CDR3 DNA follows: TGTGCCAGCAGCTCGGCGGCCTTCGGTCAGCCCCAGCATTTT. The J gene is TRBJ1-5, the V gene TRBV3-1 (or the pseudogene TRBV3-2), with D unclear. Germline-derived CDR1 and CDR2 are LGHDT and YNNKEL (reference sequence). The CDR3 consists of 14 residues. V was pared by 5 bases and J by 6 bases, with 14 bases between.